This T cell receptor (beta chain) was observed in a study of vaccination and CD4 T cells after COVID-19. In the study overall: Median time from second vaccine dose to sampling was 72 days (14 to 241). Study-level points and caveats: Convalescent patients showed a median about 90% of reactive clones that were seen only post-vaccination.

As to treatment: roughly ten-day PBMC culture with coronavirus spike peptide pools or control peptides (ViraFEST assay). Per-well cultures of approximately 2.1 million PBMCs received around 9.9 IU/ml IL-2 and 8.5 to 10 ug/ml peptide pools. As regards this clonotype: What it binds is not known.

The assay that was used to sequence DNA from cultured CD4+ T cells was the Oncomine TCR Beta short-read assay. TCRdb re-called the PCR reads with MiXCR, one entry per CDR3 protein. The sample includes some 21,000 distinct CDR3 sequences, roughly 50% of them seen just once. The CDR3 length is 15 residues. Trimming pared 3 bases from V and 0 bases from J, leaving 9 bases between. Germline CDR1 reads LNHDA; CDR2 reads SQIVND (reference sequence). The sequenced sample consisted of CD4+ T cells from blood, cultured in vitro. This TCR derives from a human donor who had recovered from COVID-19. The chain recombines TRBV19 with TRBJ2-1, with unresolved D. The CDR3: CASSISPLSYNEQFF. The CDR3, as DNA: TGTGCCAGTAGTATTAGCCCCCTCTCCTACAATGAGCAGTTCTTC.